This T cell receptor (beta chain) was identified in a study of identical twins. With template switching, a universal primer site was added, and the cDNA carried unique molecular identifiers. TCRdb processed the 5' RACE reads anew with MiXCR; each CDR3 protein has one entry. The sample includes around 1.7 million distinct CDR3 sequences, less than 40% seen only once; the top ten take 0.25% to 0.3%. Points from the study as a whole: A lower insertion count was a feature of abundant cord blood beta clonotypes, with no such feature in memory repertoires.

Points on this clonotype: The target antigen is unknown.

The source is a newborn girl in good health. Sequencing was performed on cord blood.

The CDR3, as DNA: TGCAGTGCCCCCTCCGGGACTTCAAGCGCAGATACGCAGTATTTT. This codes for CSAPSGTSSADTQYF. This chain uses TRBV20-1 with TRBJ2-3; tentatively, D is TRBD2 (6 bases). Trimming removed 6 bases at V and 4 bases at J, with 20 bases between. Germline values: CDR1 DFQATT, CDR2 SNEGSKA (reference sequence). The CDR3 runs to 15 residues.